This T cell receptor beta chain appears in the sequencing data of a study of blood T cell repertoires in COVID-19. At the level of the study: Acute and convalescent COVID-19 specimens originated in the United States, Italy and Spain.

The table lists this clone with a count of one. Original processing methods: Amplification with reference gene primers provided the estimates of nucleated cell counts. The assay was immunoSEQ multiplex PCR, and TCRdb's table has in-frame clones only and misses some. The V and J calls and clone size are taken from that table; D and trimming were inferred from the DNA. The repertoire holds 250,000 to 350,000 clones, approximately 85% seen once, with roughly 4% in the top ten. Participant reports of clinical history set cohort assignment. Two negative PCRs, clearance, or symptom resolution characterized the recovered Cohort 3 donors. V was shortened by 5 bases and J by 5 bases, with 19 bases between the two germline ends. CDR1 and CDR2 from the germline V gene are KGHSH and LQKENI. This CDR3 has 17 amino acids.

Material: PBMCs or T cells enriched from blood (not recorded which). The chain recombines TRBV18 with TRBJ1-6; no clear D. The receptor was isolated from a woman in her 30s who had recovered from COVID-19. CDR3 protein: CASSSNAAGVNNSPLHF. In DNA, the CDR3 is TGTGCCAGCTCATCAAACGCCGCGGGAGTGAATAATTCACCCCTCCACTTT.